These 19 T cell receptor beta chains were all obtained from the same sample, sequenced in a study of blood T cell repertoires in COVID-19. TCRdb's table, derived via immunoSEQ multiplex PCR, lists solely in-frame clones and lacks some. The repertoire has approximately 170,000 clones, 85% to 95% of them found once; the top ten carry approximately 2%. Sequenced material: peripheral blood. All receptors come from a woman in her sixties or seventies with COVID-19, enrolled during active disease.

The chain couples TRBV6-5 to TRBJ2-3, with 8 bases lining up with TRBD1. CDR3 length equals 14 residues. The V and J ends lost 6 bases and 6 bases, in that order; junction bases with no gene match: 8. CDR1 MNHEY and CDR2 SVGAGI come from the germline V gene. The CDR3 DNA follows: TGTGCCAGCAGAAAGGACAGGGCCCGCGATACGCAGTATTTT. This encodes CASRKDRARDTQYF.

This clone occurred once. The chain has TRBV15 and TRBJ2-3; 8 nucleotides agree with TRBD2. The CDR3 contains 15 residues. V was pared by 4 bases and J by 4 bases, with 7 bases of the junction left unmatched. Germline V lookup: CDR1 LNHNV, CDR2 YYDKDF (reference sequence). The CDR3 here is CATSTFNGGADTQYF. CDR3 DNA sequence: TGTGCCACCAGCACGTTTAACGGGGGGGCAGATACGCAGTATTTT.

The gene calls are TRBV5-1 and TRBJ1-4, with D perhaps TRBD1 (6 bases). The CDR3 length is 16 residues. Trimming removed 4 bases from V and 8 bases from J, with 21 bases in between. Germline V lookup: CDR1 SGHRS, CDR2 YFSETQ. For the CDR3, the DNA is TGCGCCAGCAGCCCGGCCCTACAGGGTTCACGGGAAAAACTGTTTTTT. It yields the protein CASSPALQGSREKLFF.

The rearrangement joins TRBV3-1 (or the pseudogene TRBV3-2) to TRBJ2-7; weak D call: TRBD1 (6 bases). The CDR3 is made up of 17 amino acids. Trimming took off 1 base at V and 4 bases at J, with 20 bases between the two ends. Germline-derived CDR1 and CDR2 are LGHDT and YNNKEL (reference sequence). CDR3: CASSQGRQDYLRYEQYF. CDR3 DNA: TGTGCCAGCAGCCAAGGTAGACAGGATTATCTTCGGTACGAGCAGTACTTC.

The genes are TRBV19 and TRBJ1-3; D possibly corresponds to TRBD1 (6 bases). The CDR3 loop spans 15 amino acids. Germline V lookup: CDR1 LNHDA, CDR2 SQIVND (reference sequence). V was pared by 3 bases and J by 4 bases, with 13 bases between. The CDR3 here is CASSIDQGRGNTIYF. The CDR3 region has the DNA TGTGCCAGTAGTATCGATCAGGGGCGCGGAAACACCATATATTTT.

The chain is built from TRBV7-8 and TRBJ2-7; 8 positions match TRBD1. The germline CDR1 and CDR2 sequences are SGHVS and FQNEAQ. The CDR3 consists of 15 residues. V was clipped by 7 bases and J by 2 bases; unmatched bases: 10. The CDR3 loop reads CASIMDRAGAYEQYF. Here the CDR3 DNA reads TGTGCCAGCATCATGGACAGGGCAGGGGCCTACGAGCAGTACTTC. Based on the CDR3 plus reference TRBV7-8 and TRBJ2-7, the full variable domain is GAGVSQSPRYKVAKRGQDVALRCDPISGHVSLFWYQQALGQGPEFLTYFQNEAQLDKSGLPSDRFFAERPEGSVSTLKIQRTQQEDSAVYLCASIMDRAGAYEQYFGPGTRLTVT.

The J gene is TRBJ1-5, the V gene TRBV18; perhaps TRBD1 as D (6 bases). V lost 5 bases, J lost 3 bases, and 11 bases lay in between. The length of the CDR3 is 14 residues. Germline assignment: CDR1 KGHSH and CDR2 LQKENI. The CDR3 DNA sequence: TGTGCCAGCTCAACAGGACAGACCAATCAGCCCCAGCATTTT. Its protein product is CASSTGQTNQPQHF.

This chain joins TRBV5-1 and TRBJ2-5, with TRBD2 matching 7 bases. Germline CDR1 SGHRS, CDR2 YFSETQ. CDR3 length: 15 residues. With 0 bases clipped from V and 5 bases from J, the junction kept 7 bases outside the gene matches. DNA of the CDR3: TGCGCCAGCAGCTTGGGTGGCGGGGGTGGCGAGACCCAGTACTTC. Translation gives CASSLGGGGGETQYF.

The genes are TRBV4-1 and TRBJ1-5; D unresolved. Germline CDR1 and CDR2: MGHRA and YSYEKL. The CDR3 loop spans 18 amino acids. With 4 bases removed from V and 0 bases from J, the gap between germline ends came to 19 bases. The CDR3 DNA reads TGCGCCAGCAGCCCCCTAGTCCTTACTCTCGATAGCAATCAGCCCCAGCATTTT. It is translated as CASSPLVLTLDSNQPQHF.

The rearrangement uses TRBV6-1 and TRBJ1-2; D might be TRBD1 (6 bases). CDR1 is MNHNS, CDR2 SASEGT, per germline. The CDR3 has 14 amino acids. Trimming shortened V by 0 bases and J by 3 bases, and 8 bases separated the two germline ends. The CDR3 nucleotides are TGTGCCAGCAGTGAAGCAGGGGGAGACTATGGCTACACCTTC. Its translation: CASSEAGGDYGYTF.

This clone was observed a single time. This sequence joins TRBV18 and TRBJ2-1; unclear D gene. This CDR3 has 16 amino acids. From germline, CDR1 is KGHSH and CDR2 LQKENI. V was trimmed by 1 base and J by 2 bases, leaving 12 bases between them. Written as DNA, the CDR3 is TGTGCCAGCTCACCACTTCACAGTAGAGCCTACAATGAGCAGTTCTTC. Amino acids: CASSPLHSRAYNEQFF.

The chain has TRBV28 and TRBJ1-2; no clear D. CDR3 length equals 15 residues. Germline V gene sequence: CDR1 MDHEN, CDR2 SYDVKM. Trimming cost V 8 bases and J 4 bases, with 20 bases left between them. CDR3 amino acids: CASAVSPKYTYGYTF. CDR3 DNA sequence: TGTGCCAGCGCAGTCTCTCCGAAATATACCTATGGCTACACCTTC.

The chain uses TRBV7-9 and TRBJ1-5; tentative D call: TRBD1 (6 bases). This CDR3 region has 15 residues. Germline CDR1 SEHNR, CDR2 FQNEAQ (reference sequence). Trimming removed 5 bases at V and 6 bases at J, with 17 bases between. The CDR3 spells CASSRGGAEGQPQHF. DNA of the CDR3: TGTGCCAGCAGCCGAGGGGGGGCTGAGGGTCAGCCCCAGCATTTT.

CDR3 sequence: CASSEAYEQYF. Here the CDR3 DNA reads TGTGCCAGCAGTGAGGCTTACGAGCAGTACTTC. The rearrangement joins TRBV25-1 to TRBJ2-7; D not certain. Between the trimmed V and J ends, which lost 3 bases and 4 bases, there was a span of 4 bases. Germline V gives CDR1 MGHDK, CDR2 SYGVNS. The CDR3 consists of 11 residues.

The V gene is TRBV7-6, the J gene TRBJ1-4; 9 nucleotides align to TRBD1. Germline CDR1 and CDR2: SGHVS and FNYEAQ. J lost 2 bases, V lost 7 bases, and 8 bases had no gene match. The CDR3 spans 16 residues. CDR3 region: CASTQGQGGTNEKLFF. The CDR3 DNA sequence: TGTGCCAGCACCCAGGGACAGGGTGGCACTAATGAAAAACTGTTTTTT.

In its sample, this clone was seen once. V and J are TRBV4-2 and TRBJ2-5; 11 bases map to TRBD2. The ends lost 3 bases at V and 5 bases at J; junction bases unmatched: 11. The germline CDR1 and CDR2 sequences are LGHNA and YNFKEQ. CDR3 length equals 17 residues. CDR3 bases: TGTGCCAGCAGCCAGGGCGGGACTAGCGGTGGGTCGGAGACCCAGTACTTC. Residues: CASSQGGTSGGSETQYF.

V is TRBV18 and J is TRBJ2-7; D possibly corresponds to TRBD2 (7 bases). CDR1 and CDR2 (germline): KGHSH, LQKENI. CDR3 length: 18 amino acids. Between the trimmed V and J ends, which lost 1 base and 2 bases, there was a span of 21 bases. CDR3 coding DNA: TGTGCCAGCTCACCACGATTGGGGGGGCGCTTAATCCCCTACGAGCAGTACTTC. This codes for CASSPRLGGRLIPYEQYF.

This clone appeared a few times. The chain has TRBV19 and TRBJ2-6; D is possibly TRBD1 (6 bases). V lost 4 bases, J lost 0 bases, and 13 bases lay in between. Germline CDR1 and CDR2: LNHDA and SQIVND (reference sequence). CDR3 size: 17 residues. CDR3 region: CASSSRDISSGANVLTF. CDR3 DNA sequence: TGTGCCAGTAGTAGCCGGGACATAAGCTCTGGGGCCAACGTCCTGACTTTC.

The chain joins TRBV19 to TRBJ1-1; D may be TRBD1 (5 bases). V gave up 3 bases and J gave up 1 base, with 15 bases separating them. CDR3 length: 16 residues. Germline CDR1 LNHDA, CDR2 SQIVND (reference sequence). The chain's CDR3 is CASSIPWGLTNTEAFF. The CDR3, as DNA: TGTGCCAGTAGTATCCCATGGGGACTTACGAACACTGAAGCTTTCTTT.